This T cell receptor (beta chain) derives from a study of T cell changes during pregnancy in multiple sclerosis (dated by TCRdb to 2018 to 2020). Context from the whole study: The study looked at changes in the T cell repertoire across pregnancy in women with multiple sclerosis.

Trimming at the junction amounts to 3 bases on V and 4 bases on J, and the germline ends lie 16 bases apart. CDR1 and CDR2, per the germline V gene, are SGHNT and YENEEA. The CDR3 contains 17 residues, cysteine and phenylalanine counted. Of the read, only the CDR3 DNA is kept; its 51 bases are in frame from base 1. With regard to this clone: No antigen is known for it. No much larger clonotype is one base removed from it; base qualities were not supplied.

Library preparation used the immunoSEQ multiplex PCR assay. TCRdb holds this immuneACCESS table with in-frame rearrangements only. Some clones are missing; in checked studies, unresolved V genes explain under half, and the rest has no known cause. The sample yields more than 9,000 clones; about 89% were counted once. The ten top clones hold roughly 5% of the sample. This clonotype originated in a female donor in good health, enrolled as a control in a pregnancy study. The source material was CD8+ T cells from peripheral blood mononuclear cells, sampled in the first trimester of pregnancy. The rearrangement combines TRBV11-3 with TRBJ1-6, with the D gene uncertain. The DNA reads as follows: TGTGCCAGCAGCTTGACATACCCGAAAGATTATAATTCACCCCTCCACTTT. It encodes CASSLTYPKDYNSPLHF.